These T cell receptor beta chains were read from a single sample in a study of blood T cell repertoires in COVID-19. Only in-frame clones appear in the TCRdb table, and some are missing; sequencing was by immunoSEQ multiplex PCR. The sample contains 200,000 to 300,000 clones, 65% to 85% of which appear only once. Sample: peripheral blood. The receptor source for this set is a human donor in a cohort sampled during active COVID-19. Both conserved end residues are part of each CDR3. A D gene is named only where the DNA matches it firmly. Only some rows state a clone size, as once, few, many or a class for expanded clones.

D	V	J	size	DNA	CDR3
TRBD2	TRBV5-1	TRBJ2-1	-	TGCGCCAGCAGCTTGGAGGACGGGGCGGGGGGGCCGGAGCAGTTCTTC	CASSLEDGAGGPEQFF
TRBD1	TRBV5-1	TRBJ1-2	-	TGCGCCAGCAGCCTGGACAGGGTCGGTAGCTACACCTTC	CASSLDRVGSYTF
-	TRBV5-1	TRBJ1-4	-	TGCGCCAGCAGCTTAAGGGGTGCAGGCCGAAATGAAAAACTGTTTTTT	CASSLRGAGRNEKLFF
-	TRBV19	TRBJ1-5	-	TGTGCCAGTACTGGCGACAGAGAACAGCCCCAGCATTTT	CASTGDREQPQHF
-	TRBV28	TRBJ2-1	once	TGTGCCAGCAGGGGTGTTGGGGCGGCGGTTGTAATCGAGGTTAACAATGAGCAGTTCTTC	CASRGVGAAVVIEVNNEQFF
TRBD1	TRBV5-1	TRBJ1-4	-	TGCGCCAGCAGCCTGTCCCGGGACAGGGCTAAAACTAATGAAAAACTGTTTTTT	CASSLSRDRAKTNEKLFF
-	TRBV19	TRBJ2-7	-	TGTGCCAGAACGACTGAGTACTTC	CARTTEYF
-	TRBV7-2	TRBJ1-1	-	TGTGCCAGCAGCGGGGCTCGGGGGGCGATAGGCACTGAAGCTTTCTTT	CASSGARGAIGTEAFF
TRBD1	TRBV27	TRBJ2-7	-	TGTGCCAGCACCCCTCCGGGACAGGCCTACGAGCAGTACTTC	CASTPPGQAYEQYF
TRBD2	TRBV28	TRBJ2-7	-	TGTGCCAGCAGTCCCCCCGGGAGCGGGAGAGACGAGCAGTACTTC	CASSPPGSGRDEQYF
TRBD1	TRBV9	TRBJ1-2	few	TGTGCCAGCAGCGTACAGGGGGTAGGTGGCTACACCTTC	CASSVQGVGGYTF
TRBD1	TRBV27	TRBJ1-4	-	TGTGCCAGCAGTCTCATTCCCGGGACAGGGACTGAAAAACTGTTTTTT	CASSLIPGTGTEKLFF
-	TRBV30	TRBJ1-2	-	TGTGCCTGGAGTGTAGACAGGACGAGGGATGGCTACACCTTC	CAWSVDRTRDGYTF
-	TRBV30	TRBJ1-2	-	TGTGCCTGGAGTGTTAGGAGGATGGACGGCTACACCTTC	CAWSVRRMDGYTF
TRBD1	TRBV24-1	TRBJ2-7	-	TGTGCCACCAGTGATGGGACAGATTCTCTGCAGTACTTC	CATSDGTDSLQYF